Here is one T cell receptor beta chain with its context. The sample is drawn from a study of cytomegalovirus exposure and HLA in healthy donors. The germline V gene has CDR1 MNHEY and CDR2 SMNVEV (reference sequence). The CDR3 totals 13 residues. With 4 bases clipped from V and 7 bases from J, the junction kept 5 bases outside the gene matches. The PCR made use of 60 Vbeta and 13 Jbeta primers. Only in-frame clones appear in the TCRdb table, and some are missing; sequencing was by immunoSEQ multiplex PCR. This table has fewer than 200,000 clones, about 13% appearing once. The chain employs TRBV27 and TRBJ1-2; 8 bases line up with TRBD1. Material for sequencing was PBMCs. The sequence came from a man aged 50 to 59 in good health and CMV-seropositive. The DNA for the CDR3 is TGTGCCAGCAGTTCCGACAGGGGAAGTGGCTACACCTTC. Translation: CASSSDRGSGYTF.